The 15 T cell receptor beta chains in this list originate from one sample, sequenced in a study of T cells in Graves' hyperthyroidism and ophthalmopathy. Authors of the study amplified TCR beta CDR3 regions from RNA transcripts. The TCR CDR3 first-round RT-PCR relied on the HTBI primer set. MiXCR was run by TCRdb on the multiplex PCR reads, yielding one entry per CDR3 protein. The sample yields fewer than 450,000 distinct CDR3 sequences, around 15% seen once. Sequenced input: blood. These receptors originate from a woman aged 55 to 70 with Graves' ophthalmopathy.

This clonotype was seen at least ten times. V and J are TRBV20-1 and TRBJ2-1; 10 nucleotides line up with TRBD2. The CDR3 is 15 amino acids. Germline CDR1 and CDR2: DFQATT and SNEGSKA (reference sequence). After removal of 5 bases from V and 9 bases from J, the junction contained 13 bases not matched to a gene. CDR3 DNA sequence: TGCAGTGCTGATGATCCTAGCGGGAGAGGGAGTGAGCAGTTCTTC. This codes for CSADDPSGRGSEQFF.

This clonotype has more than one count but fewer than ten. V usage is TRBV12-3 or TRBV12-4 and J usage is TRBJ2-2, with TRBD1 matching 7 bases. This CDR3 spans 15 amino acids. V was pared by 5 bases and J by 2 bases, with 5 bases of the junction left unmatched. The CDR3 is CASSDDRVNTGELFF. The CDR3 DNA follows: TGTGCCAGCAGTGATGACAGGGTAAACACCGGGGAGCTGTTTTTT.

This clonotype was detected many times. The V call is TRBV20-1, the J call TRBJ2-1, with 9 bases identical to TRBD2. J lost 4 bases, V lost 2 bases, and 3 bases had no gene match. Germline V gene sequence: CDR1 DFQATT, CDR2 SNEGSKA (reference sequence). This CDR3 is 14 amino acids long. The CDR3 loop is CSARNSGGYNEQFF. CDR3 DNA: TGCAGTGCTAGAAATAGCGGGGGATACAATGAGCAGTTCTTC.

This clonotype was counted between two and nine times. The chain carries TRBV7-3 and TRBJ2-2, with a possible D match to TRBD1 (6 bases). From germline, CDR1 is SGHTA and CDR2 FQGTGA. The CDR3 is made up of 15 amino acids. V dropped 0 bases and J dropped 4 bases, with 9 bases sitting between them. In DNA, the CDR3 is TGTGCCAGCAGCTTAACCCAGGGGAGCACCGGGGAGCTGTTTTTT. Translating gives CASSLTQGSTGELFF.

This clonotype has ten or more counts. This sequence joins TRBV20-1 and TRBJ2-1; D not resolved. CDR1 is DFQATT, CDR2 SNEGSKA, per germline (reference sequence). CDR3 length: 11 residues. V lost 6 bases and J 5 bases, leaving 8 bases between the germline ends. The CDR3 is CSAGRDNEQFF. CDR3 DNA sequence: TGCAGTGCCGGAAGAGACAATGAGCAGTTCTTC.

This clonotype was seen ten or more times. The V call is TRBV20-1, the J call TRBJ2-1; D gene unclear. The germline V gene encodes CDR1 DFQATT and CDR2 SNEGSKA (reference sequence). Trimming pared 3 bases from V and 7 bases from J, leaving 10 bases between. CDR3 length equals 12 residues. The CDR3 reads CSARDLGNEQFF. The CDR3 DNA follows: TGCAGTGCTAGGGACCTGGGGAATGAGCAGTTCTTC.

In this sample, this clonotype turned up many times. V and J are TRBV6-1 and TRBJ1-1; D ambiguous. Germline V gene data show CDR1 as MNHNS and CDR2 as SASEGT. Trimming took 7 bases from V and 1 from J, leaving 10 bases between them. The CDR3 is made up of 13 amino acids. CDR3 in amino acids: CASNQPRNTEAFF. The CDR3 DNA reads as TGTGCCAGCAACCAGCCGAGGAACACTGAAGCTTTCTTT.

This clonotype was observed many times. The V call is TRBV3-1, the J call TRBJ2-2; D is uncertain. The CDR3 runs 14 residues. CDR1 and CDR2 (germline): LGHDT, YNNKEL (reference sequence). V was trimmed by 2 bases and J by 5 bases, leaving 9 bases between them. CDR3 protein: CASSQTPQTGELFF. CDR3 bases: TGTGCCAGCAGCCAAACTCCCCAGACCGGGGAGCTGTTTTTT.

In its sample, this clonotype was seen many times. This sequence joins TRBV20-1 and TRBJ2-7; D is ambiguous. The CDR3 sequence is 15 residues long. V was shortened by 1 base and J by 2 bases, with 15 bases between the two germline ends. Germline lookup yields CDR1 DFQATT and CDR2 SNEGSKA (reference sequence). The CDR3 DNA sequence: TGCAGTGCTAGAGCTCCGACCTCAACCCCCTACGAGCAGTACTTC. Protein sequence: CSARAPTSTPYEQYF.

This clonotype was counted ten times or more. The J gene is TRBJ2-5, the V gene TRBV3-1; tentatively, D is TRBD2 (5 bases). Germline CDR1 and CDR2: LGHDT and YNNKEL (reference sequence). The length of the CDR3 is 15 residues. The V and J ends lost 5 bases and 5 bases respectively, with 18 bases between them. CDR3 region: CASSKSLLDGETQYF. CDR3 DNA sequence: TGTGCCAGCAGCAAAAGTCTACTAGATGGGGAGACCCAGTACTTC.

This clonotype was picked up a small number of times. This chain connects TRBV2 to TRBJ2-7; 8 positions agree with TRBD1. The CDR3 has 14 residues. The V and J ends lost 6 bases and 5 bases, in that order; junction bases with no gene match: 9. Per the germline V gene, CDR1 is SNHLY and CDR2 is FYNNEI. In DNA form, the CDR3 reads TGTGCCAGCAGAGTATCAGGGGGCGCGGACGAGCAGTACTTC. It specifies CASRVSGGADEQYF.

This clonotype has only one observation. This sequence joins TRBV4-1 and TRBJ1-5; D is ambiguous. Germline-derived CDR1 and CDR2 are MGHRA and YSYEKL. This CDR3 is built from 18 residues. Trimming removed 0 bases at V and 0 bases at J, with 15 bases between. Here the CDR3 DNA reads TGCGCCAGCAGCCAAGATACCGGACGCTCAAATAGCAATCAGCCCCAGCATTTT. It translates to CASSQDTGRSNSNQPQHF.

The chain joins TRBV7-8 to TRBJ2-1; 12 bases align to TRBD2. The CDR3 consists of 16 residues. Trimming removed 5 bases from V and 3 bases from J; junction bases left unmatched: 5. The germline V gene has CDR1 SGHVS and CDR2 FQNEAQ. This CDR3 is CASSRLAGELYNEQFF. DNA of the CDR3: TGTGCCAGCAGCCGACTAGCGGGAGAGCTCTACAATGAGCAGTTCTTC.

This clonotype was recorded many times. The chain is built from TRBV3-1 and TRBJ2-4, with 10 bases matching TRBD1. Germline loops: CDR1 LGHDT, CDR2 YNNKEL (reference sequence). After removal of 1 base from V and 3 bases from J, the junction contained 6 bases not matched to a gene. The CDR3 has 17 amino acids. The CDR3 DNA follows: TGTGCCAGCAGCCAAGGCGGGACAGGGGCGGTCAAAAACATTCAGTACTTC. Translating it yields CASSQGGTGAVKNIQYF.

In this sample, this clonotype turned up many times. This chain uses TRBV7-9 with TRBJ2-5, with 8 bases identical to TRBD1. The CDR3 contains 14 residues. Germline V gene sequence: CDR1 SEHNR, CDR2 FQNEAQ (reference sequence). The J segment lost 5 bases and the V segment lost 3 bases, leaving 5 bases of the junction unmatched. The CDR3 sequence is CASSFPGGVETQYF. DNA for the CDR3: TGTGCCAGCAGCTTCCCAGGGGGCGTGGAGACCCAGTACTTC.